One and the same sample provided the 32 T cell receptor beta chains below, sequenced in a study of CD8 T cells in ankylosing spondylitis. Study-wide results and caveats: Made up of fewer than ten highly homologous variants, a TCR beta motif appeared characteristic of ankylosing spondylitis blood.

TCRdb re-called the 5' RACE reads with MiXCR, one entry per CDR3 protein. The data contain over 400,000 distinct CDR3 sequences, 26% of them singletons. For these TCRs, the target antigens are not known. The specimen was blood, either unsorted or a sorted T cell fraction (not recorded which). The receptor source for this set is a male donor with ankylosing spondylitis.

This chain joins TRBV20-1 and TRBJ1-6, with 9 bases fitting TRBD1. Trimming removed 1 base from V and 6 bases from J; junction bases left unmatched: 7. CDR1 is DFQATT, CDR2 SNEGSKA, per germline (reference sequence). This CDR3 is built from 16 residues. CDR3 coding DNA: TGCAGTGCTAGAGGGGGTCACAGGGGGCCTAATTCACCCCTCCACTTT. Protein sequence: CSARGGHRGPNSPLHF.

The chain couples TRBV29-1 to TRBJ2-1; 7 bases agree with TRBD2. CDR1 SQVTM and CDR2 ANQGSEA come from the germline V gene. J was trimmed by 0 bases and V by 4 bases; bases with no gene match: 9. This CDR3 is built from 16 residues. CDR3 coding DNA: TGCAGCGTTGGACCTAGCGGAGCGAGCTCCTACAATGAGCAGTTCTTC. Translating gives CSVGPSGASSYNEQFF.

This clonotype has a handful of counts. The chain carries TRBV12-3 or TRBV12-4 and TRBJ1-4; TRBD1 aligns across 7 bases. This CDR3 has 12 amino acids. V lost 6 bases and J lost 8; bases outside the gene matches: 3. The CDR3 loop reads CASSDRDEKLFF. The DNA of the CDR3 is TGTGCCAGCAGCGACAGGGACGAAAAACTGTTTTTT.

This clonotype occurred many times. V is TRBV5-1 and J is TRBJ2-1; no clear D gene. The germline CDR1 and CDR2 sequences are SGHRS and YFSETQ. V was cut by 4 bases and J by 3 bases, with 8 bases left in between. CDR3 length equals 13 residues. DNA for the CDR3: TGCGCCAGCAGCCCATGGAGCTACAATGAGCAGTTCTTC. The encoded protein is CASSPWSYNEQFF.

The chain recombines TRBV6-5 with TRBJ1-4; 9 bases align to TRBD1. The length of the CDR3 is 13 residues. CDR1 is MNHEY, CDR2 SVGAGI, per germline. The V and J ends lost 9 bases and 5 bases, in that order; junction bases with no gene match: 4. The DNA for the CDR3 is TGTGCCAGTCGGGGACAGGGAAATGAAAAACTGTTTTTT. Amino acids: CASRGQGNEKLFF.

This clonotype occurred many times. The chain is built from TRBV11-2 and TRBJ2-7, with 8 bases aligning to TRBD2. After removal of 1 base from V and 0 bases from J, the junction contained 2 bases not matched to a gene. The V gene's germline CDR1 is SGHAT and CDR2 FQNNGV. The CDR3 covers 15 residues. CDR3 amino acids: CASSLAGGSSYEQYF. DNA of the CDR3: TGTGCCAGCAGCTTAGCGGGAGGGAGCTCCTACGAGCAGTACTTC.

This clonotype has just one count. J is TRBJ2-7 and V is TRBV20-1; maybe TRBD2 (6 bases). This CDR3 has 13 amino acids. V dropped 5 bases and J dropped 0 bases, with 11 bases sitting between them. Germline V gives CDR1 DFQATT, CDR2 SNEGSKA (reference sequence). CDR3 in DNA: TGCAGTGCTGGCGGGACCCTCTCCTACGAGCAGTACGTC. Translation: CSAGGTLSYEQYV.

This clonotype turned up a few times. The chain joins TRBV20-1 to TRBJ1-1; 9 positions agree with TRBD1. Trimming removed 6 bases from V and 1 base from J; junction bases left unmatched: 6. CDR3 length: 14 amino acids. The V gene's germline CDR1 is DFQATT and CDR2 SNEGSKA (reference sequence). The CDR3: CSARETGGNTEAFF. The CDR3 bases are TGCAGTGCCCGCGAGACAGGGGGGAACACTGAAGCTTTCTTT.

V usage is TRBV12-3 or TRBV12-4 and J usage is TRBJ2-7, with TRBD1 matching over 8 bases. V was pared by 6 bases and J by 9 bases, with 7 bases of the junction left unmatched. The CDR3 has 12 amino acids. The CDR3 here is CASSRQGARQYV. The CDR3 DNA follows: TGTGCCAGCAGCCGTCAGGGGGCGCGGCAGTACGTC.

This clonotype came up a few times. The V gene is TRBV20-1, the J gene TRBJ1-1; 8 bases align to TRBD1. This CDR3 is 17 amino acids long. Germline lookup yields CDR1 DFQATT and CDR2 SNEGSKA (reference sequence). Losses at the gene ends were 0 bases for V and 1 base for J; bases not matched to a gene: 10. The CDR3 sequence is CSARDPRGQRGNTEAFF. DNA for the CDR3: TGCAGTGCTAGAGATCCCAGGGGGCAGAGGGGGAACACTGAAGCTTTCTTT.

This clonotype was counted a few times. The chain carries TRBV5-1 and TRBJ2-1; no firm D call. In germline, CDR1 is SGHRS, CDR2 YFSETQ. The CDR3 contains 15 residues. Between the trimmed V and J ends, which lost 0 bases and 4 bases, there was a span of 11 bases. CDR3 in amino acids: CASSLAESGYNEQFF. The CDR3 region has the DNA TGCGCCAGCAGCTTGGCCGAGTCAGGATACAATGAGCAGTTCTTC.

The V gene is TRBV11-2, the J gene TRBJ2-1; D is ambiguous. The CDR3 extends over 12 amino acids. Trimming removed 4 bases at V and 5 bases at J, with 6 bases between. Germline-derived CDR1 and CDR2 are SGHAT and FQNNGV. CDR3 in amino acids: CASSSAHNEQFF. The CDR3 bases are TGTGCCAGCAGCTCCGCGCACAATGAGCAGTTCTTC.

This clonotype was detected only a few times. The chain employs TRBV28 and TRBJ1-3; tentative D call: TRBD1 (6 bases). CDR1 and CDR2 from the germline V gene are MDHEN and SYDVKM. Trimming took 8 bases from V and 0 from J, leaving 8 bases between them. The CDR3 is made up of 13 amino acids. Here the CDR3 reads CASQTGSGNTIYF. The CDR3 nucleotides read TGTGCCAGCCAGACAGGCTCTGGAAACACCATATATTTT.

The V gene is TRBV6-6, the J gene TRBJ1-1; D uncertain. Germline CDR1 and CDR2: MNHNY and SVGAGI (reference sequence). V lost 7 bases and J 1 base, leaving 7 bases between the germline ends. The CDR3 length is 12 residues. The CDR3 nucleotides are TGTGCCAGCAAGTGGGAGAACACTGAAGCTTTCTTT. Its protein product is CASKWENTEAFF.

This clonotype was recorded a few times. CDR3: CASKGRGVNTNIQYF. The CDR3 DNA sequence: TGTGCCAGCAAGGGACGGGGGGTGAACACAAACATTCAGTACTTC. This chain connects TRBV5-6 to TRBJ2-4; TRBD2 matches at 7 bases. Trimming took 6 bases from V and 6 from J; bases not matched to a gene: 12. This CDR3 comprises 15 residues. Per germline, CDR1 SGHDT and CDR2 YYEEEE.

This clonotype has a handful of counts. The chain employs TRBV7-2 and TRBJ1-4, with D unresolved. From germline, CDR1 is SGHTA and CDR2 FQGNSA. The CDR3 sequence is 15 residues long. Trimming removed 5 bases from V and 9 bases from J, with 19 bases in between. CDR3 sequence: CASSPAGTFTQKLFF. The CDR3, as DNA: TGTGCCAGCAGCCCGGCCGGAACCTTCACTCAAAAACTGTTTTTT. Full variable domain (rest looked up from reference TRBV7-2 and TRBJ1-4): GAGVSQSPSNKVTEKGKDVELRCDPISGHTALYWYRQSLGQGLEFLIYFQGNSAPDKSGLPSDRFSAERTGGSVSTLTIQRTQQEDSAVYLCASSPAGTFTQKLFFGSGTQLSVL.

This clonotype was detected a few times. This chain links TRBV12-3 or TRBV12-4 with TRBJ1-4; TRBD1 aligns across 8 bases. The CDR3 runs 14 residues. V trimming: 6 bases; J trimming: 8 bases; junction bases outside the gene matches: 8. The CDR3 DNA reads as TGTGCCAGCAGCCCCGACAGGGGTCGCGAAAAACTGTTTTTT. It is translated as CASSPDRGREKLFF.

This clonotype has more than one count but fewer than ten. The chain employs TRBV5-1 and TRBJ1-2; D is unclear. This CDR3 contains 14 residues. CDR1 and CDR2 (germline): SGHRS, YFSETQ. The germline V and J ends were trimmed by 1 base and 6 bases, with 13 bases remaining between them. CDR3 in DNA: TGCGCCAGCAGCTTGTTTCCGAGTAGGGATGGCTACACCTTC. Amino acid sequence: CASSLFPSRDGYTF. Full variable domain (outside the CDR3, taken from reference TRBV5-1 and TRBJ1-2): KAGVTQTPRYLIKTRGQQVTLSCSPISGHRSVSWYQQTPGQGLQFLFEYFSETQRNKGNFPGRFSGRQFSNSRSEMNVSTLELGDSALYLCASSLFPSRDGYTFGSGTRLTVV.

The count of this clonotype is one. The V gene is TRBV6-1, the J gene TRBJ2-6; D gene uncertain. CDR1 and CDR2 (germline): MNHNS, SASEGT. Trimming removed 8 bases at V and 2 bases at J, with 7 bases between. The CDR3 spans 13 residues. CDR3 DNA sequence: TGTGCCAGCCTTTCACCTGGGGCCAACGTCCTGACTTTC. Protein sequence: CASLSPGANVLTF.

J is TRBJ1-1 and V is TRBV5-1; TRBD1 matches at 7 bases. In germline, CDR1 is SGHRS, CDR2 YFSETQ. The ends lost 6 bases at V and 1 base at J; junction bases unmatched: 12. The CDR3 is 16 amino acids. CDR3: CASIGGGNRGNTEAFF. CDR3 DNA: TGCGCCAGCATAGGGGGAGGAAACAGGGGGAACACTGAAGCTTTCTTT.

The rearrangement uses TRBV20-1 and TRBJ1-5; 7 nucleotides line up with TRBD1. After removal of 6 bases from V and 6 bases from J, the junction contained 11 bases not matched to a gene. There are 14 residues in the CDR3. Germline-derived CDR1 and CDR2 are DFQATT and SNEGSKA (reference sequence). Written as DNA, the CDR3 is TGCAGTGCCCTATGGACAGGAGGTCGTCAGCCCCAGCATTTT. Translation: CSALWTGGRQPQHF.

The sample holds a few counts of this clonotype. The rearrangement joins TRBV6-1 to TRBJ2-1; 9 bases agree with TRBD2. CDR1 MNHNS and CDR2 SASEGT come from the germline V gene. The CDR3 totals 15 residues. With 7 bases clipped from V and 8 bases from J, the junction kept 12 bases outside the gene matches. The CDR3 region has the DNA TGTGCCAGCAACGAGATTAGCGGGAGTAGGTATGAGCAGTTCTTC. It translates to CASNEISGSRYEQFF.

The V gene is TRBV6-5, the J gene TRBJ2-7; 7 bases are shared with TRBD1. The V and J ends lost 2 bases and 3 bases, in that order; junction bases with no gene match: 4. Germline lookup yields CDR1 MNHEY and CDR2 SVGAGI. There are 14 residues in the CDR3. The CDR3 here is CASSYTDRDYEQYV. DNA for the CDR3: TGTGCCAGCAGTTACACCGACAGGGACTACGAGCAGTACGTC.

This clonotype showed up just a few times. V and J are TRBV14 and TRBJ2-1; 11 bases match TRBD2. The germline gives CDR1 SGHDN, CDR2 FVKESK. The CDR3 has 15 residues. Trimming took 4 bases from V and 9 from J; bases not matched to a gene: 8. The chain's CDR3 is CASSPRLAGMGEQFF. CDR3 nucleotides: TGTGCCAGCAGCCCCCGACTAGCGGGAATGGGTGAGCAGTTCTTC.

This chain uses TRBV20-1 with TRBJ1-2; D unclear. This CDR3 comprises 8 residues. V dropped 6 bases and J dropped 7 bases, with 3 bases sitting between them. The germline V gene has CDR1 DFQATT and CDR2 SNEGSKA (reference sequence). As DNA, the CDR3 is TGCAGTGCCCCTGGCTACACCTTC. Its protein is CSAPGYTF.

This clonotype was counted only a few times. V usage is TRBV11-2 and J usage is TRBJ2-7; D may be TRBD2 (6 bases). V was trimmed by 1 base and J by 4 bases, leaving 14 bases between them. The germline V gene has CDR1 SGHAT and CDR2 FQNNGV. The length of the CDR3 is 15 residues. The CDR3 DNA follows: TGTGCCAGCAGCTTAGGCGGGACCTCTGTGTACGAGCAGTACTTC. It codes for CASSLGGTSVYEQYF.

This chain connects TRBV15 to TRBJ2-1, with D unresolved. Germline CDR1 LNHNV, CDR2 YYDKDF (reference sequence). V lost 2 bases, J lost 0 bases, and 11 bases lay in between. CDR3 size: 16 residues. The CDR3 sequence is CATSRTSISSYNEQFF. The DNA for the CDR3 is TGTGCCACCAGCAGAACGTCCATCAGCTCCTACAATGAGCAGTTCTTC.

This chain uses TRBV12-3 or TRBV12-4 with TRBJ1-1; 7 positions agree with TRBD1. V lost 6 bases, J lost 1 base, and 5 bases stayed unmatched. CDR3 length: 14 residues. The CDR3 reads CASRTNRGNTEAFF. The DNA for the CDR3 is TGTGCCAGCAGAACTAACAGGGGGAACACTGAAGCTTTCTTT.

The chain links TRBV7-2 to TRBJ2-4; 8 positions match TRBD1. V was clipped by 1 base and J by 7 bases; unmatched bases: 9. In germline, CDR1 is SGHTA, CDR2 FQGNSA. This CDR3 has 16 residues. The CDR3 sequence: CASSLGGQGALNIQYF. The CDR3 DNA follows: TGTGCCAGCAGCTTAGGGGGGCAGGGGGCTTTGAACATTCAGTACTTC.

The sample holds a few counts of this clonotype. The chain couples TRBV2 to TRBJ1-2; D unclear. The CDR3 spans 12 residues. Trimming shortened V by 8 bases and J by 2 bases, and 9 bases separated the two germline ends. Germline assignment: CDR1 SNHLY and CDR2 FYNNEI. The CDR3 nucleotides read TGTGCCAGCCATCGTCTGAACTATGGCTACACCTTC. Protein: CASHRLNYGYTF.

The rearrangement links TRBV24-1 to TRBJ2-3, with D possibly TRBD1 on 6 matching bases. The germline CDR1 and CDR2 sequences are KGHDR and SFDVKD. V shed 4 bases and J shed 3 bases, with 16 bases lying between them. The CDR3 has 16 residues. The CDR3 is CATSDPPQQGTDTQYF. DNA of the CDR3: TGTGCCACCAGTGACCCACCCCAACAGGGAACAGATACGCAGTATTTT.

The chain has TRBV5-1 and TRBJ2-1, with unresolved D. The CDR3 covers 14 residues. Germline V gene sequence: CDR1 SGHRS, CDR2 YFSETQ. Between the trimmed V and J ends, which lost 4 bases and 4 bases, there was a span of 12 bases. The CDR3 nucleotides read TGCGCCAGCAGCACGGACGGAGCTTACAATGAGCAGTTCTTC. Translation: CASSTDGAYNEQFF.